One and the same sample provided the 10 T cell receptor beta chains below, sequenced in a study of glioma-infiltrating T cells after dendritic cell vaccination (dated by TCRdb to about 2016). Library preparation used the immunoSEQ multiplex PCR assay. Not all clones reach the TCRdb copy of this immuneACCESS table, which keeps in-frame sequences only. Checked studies attribute under half of the gap to unresolved V genes and leave the rest unexplained. Across this sample there are around 73,000 clones, with approximately 80% seen only once. The ten biggest clones cover about 2.1% of the sample. The sample was blood, taken before dendritic cell vaccination. The receptors were sampled from a human donor with glioblastoma.

The CDR3 coding sequence is TGTGCCAGCAGTTACCTCTTAGGACAGGAAGCTTTCTTT. This encodes CASSYLLGQEAFF. The chain combines TRBV6-5 with TRBJ1-1; D perhaps matches TRBD1 (6 bases). Germline assignment: CDR1 MNHEY and CDR2 SVGAGI. This CDR3 comprises 13 residues. Deletions cut 2 bases from V and 8 bases from J, with 12 bases between.

This sequence joins TRBV27 and TRBJ2-7; 9 positions agree with TRBD1. The CDR3 has 16 amino acids. With V trimmed by 4 bases and J by 5 bases, 12 bases remained unmatched. CDR1 and CDR2 from the germline V gene are MNHEY and SMNVEV (reference sequence). The CDR3 region has the DNA TGTGCCAGCAGTTCAAGCCCGGGACAGGGAGGGGACGAGCAGTACGTC. Translated, it gives CASSSSPGQGGDEQYV.

V is TRBV15 and J is TRBJ2-5, with a possible D match to TRBD1 (6 bases). This CDR3 region has 14 residues. V lost 0 bases to trimming and J lost 7 bases, with 12 bases between them. Germline-derived CDR1 and CDR2 are LNHNV and YYDKDF (reference sequence). CDR3 coding DNA: TGTGCCACCAGCAGAGATACAGGGTCCGGGACCCAGTACTTC. Encoded protein: CATSRDTGSGTQYF. The entire variable domain, with the rest obtained from reference TRBV15 and TRBJ2-5, is as follows: DAMVIQNPRYQVTQFGKPVTLSCSQTLNHNVMYWYQQKSSQAPKLLFHYYDKDFNNEADTPDNFQSRRPNTSFCFLDIRSPGLGDTAMYLCATSRDTGSGTQYFGPGTRLLVL.

This clone was observed a handful of times. This sequence joins TRBV2 and TRBJ1-2; perhaps TRBD1 as D (5 bases). Trimming shortened V by 6 bases and J by 4 bases, and 15 bases separated the two germline ends. Germline V lookup: CDR1 SNHLY, CDR2 FYNNEI. This CDR3 has 14 residues. The CDR3 here is CASRETDTPYGYTF. The CDR3, as DNA: TGTGCCAGCAGGGAAACGGACACCCCCTATGGCTACACCTTC. Drawing the rest from reference TRBV2 and TRBJ1-2, the complete variable domain is EPEVTQTPSHQVTQMGQEVILRCVPISNHLYFYWYRQILGQKVEFLVSFYNNEISEKSEIFDDQFSVERPDGSNFTLKIRSTKLEDSAMYFCASRETDTPYGYTFGSGTRLTVV.

The chain employs TRBV6-1 and TRBJ2-1; 11 bases fit TRBD1. Germline-derived CDR1 and CDR2 are MNHNS and SASEGT. J was trimmed by 8 bases and V by 10 bases; bases with no gene match: 13. CDR3 length: 15 amino acids. The CDR3: CATYRGTGGPDEQFF. CDR3 DNA sequence: TGTGCCACTTACCGAGGGACAGGGGGGCCCGATGAGCAGTTCTTC.

V usage is TRBV27 and J usage is TRBJ2-1; D gene ambiguous. The V and J ends lost 2 bases and 2 bases respectively, with 10 bases between them. The V gene's germline CDR1 is MNHEY and CDR2 SMNVEV (reference sequence). CDR3 length: 15 amino acids. CDR3 bases: TGTGCCAGCAGTTTACAGGTCTTCACCTACAATGAGCAGTTCTTC. Translated, it gives CASSLQVFTYNEQFF.

The V call is TRBV5-4, the J call TRBJ2-7, with TRBD2 identical over 8 bases. The junction had 1 base not matched to a gene; V was cut back by 0 bases and J by 2 bases. Germline lookup yields CDR1 SGHNT and CDR2 YYREEE (reference sequence). CDR3 length: 14 amino acids. This chain's CDR3 is CASSLGGGPYEQYF. The CDR3 coding sequence is TGTGCCAGCAGCTTGGGCGGGGGGCCCTACGAGCAGTACTTC.

The chain links TRBV5-1 to TRBJ2-5, with D perhaps TRBD1 (6 bases). V lost 4 bases to trimming and J lost 0 bases, with 13 bases between them. This CDR3 spans 15 amino acids. Germline CDR1 SGHRS, CDR2 YFSETQ. Written as DNA, the CDR3 is TGCGCCAGCAGCCTGCTAGGACAGAACCAAGAGACCCAGTACTTC. It translates to CASSLLGQNQETQYF.

V is TRBV27 and J is TRBJ2-4; 7 positions agree with TRBD1. The CDR3 loop spans 13 amino acids. Germline CDR1 is MNHEY and CDR2 is SMNVEV (reference sequence). V dropped 2 bases and J dropped 13; count of bases not matched to a gene: 8. The CDR3 DNA reads as TGTGCCAGCAGTTTAGGCCCCTTGACAGGGCAGTACTTC. Residues: CASSLGPLTGQYF.

This clone was detected once. The chain carries TRBV5-1 and TRBJ1-2; tentatively, D is TRBD1 (5 bases). The V gene lost 0 bases and the J gene lost 3 bases, with 12 bases spanning the gap. The CDR3 is 15 amino acids. CDR1 SGHRS and CDR2 YFSETQ come from the germline V gene. The CDR3 DNA reads as TGCGCCAGCAGCTTGGAGGGGATGGGGTACTATGGCTACACCTTC. It encodes CASSLEGMGYYGYTF.